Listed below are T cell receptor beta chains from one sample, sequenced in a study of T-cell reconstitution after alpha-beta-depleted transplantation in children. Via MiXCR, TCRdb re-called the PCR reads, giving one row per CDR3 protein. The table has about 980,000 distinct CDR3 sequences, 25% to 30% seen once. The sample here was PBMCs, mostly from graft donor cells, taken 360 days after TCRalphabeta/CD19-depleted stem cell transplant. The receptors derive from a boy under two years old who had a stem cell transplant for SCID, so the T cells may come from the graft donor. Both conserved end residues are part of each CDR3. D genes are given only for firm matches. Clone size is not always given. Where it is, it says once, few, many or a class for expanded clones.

CDR3 protein: CSVGSGLGNQPQHF
CDR3 DNA: TGCAGTGTAGGGTCGGGGCTTGGCAATCAGCCCCAGCATTTT
J gene: TRBJ1-5
D gene: NA
clone size: few
V gene: TRBV29-1
CDR3 length: 14

CDR3 protein: CSVVRGAEDTQYF
CDR3 DNA: TGCAGCGTCGTTCGGGGGGCCGAAGATACGCAGTATTTT
J gene: TRBJ2-3
D gene: NA
clone size: few
V gene: TRBV20-1
CDR3 length: 13

CDR3 protein: CATSRANRAGTGELFF
CDR3 DNA: TGTGCCACCAGCAGAGCTAACAGGGCAGGCACCGGGGAGCTGTTTTTT
J gene: TRBJ2-2
D gene: NA
clone size: NA
V gene: TRBV15
CDR3 length: 16

CDR3 protein: CASSLIGARQETQYF
CDR3 DNA: TGTGCCAGCAGCTTAATAGGCGCCAGACAAGAGACCCAGTACTTC
J gene: TRBJ2-5
D gene: NA
clone size: NA
V gene: TRBV7-8
CDR3 length: 15

CDR3 protein: CASSQAHRDRNTEAFF
CDR3 DNA: TGTGCCAGCAGCCAAGCCCACAGAGATCGCAACACTGAAGCTTTCTTT
J gene: TRBJ1-1
D gene: NA
clone size: few
V gene: TRBV4-2
CDR3 length: 16

CDR3 protein: CASSQEGGLAYNEQFF
CDR3 DNA: TGCGCCAGCAGCCAAGAGGGGGGGCTGGCCTACAATGAGCAGTTCTTC
J gene: TRBJ2-1
D gene: NA
clone size: few
V gene: TRBV4-3
CDR3 length: 16

CDR3 protein: CASSLRGVGAEAFF
CDR3 DNA: TGTGCCAGCAGCTTGCGGGGGGTGGGTGCTGAAGCTTTCTTT
J gene: TRBJ1-1
D gene: NA
clone size: few
V gene: TRBV5-5
CDR3 length: 14

CDR3 protein: CASSISGTSHDEQYF
CDR3 DNA: TGTGCCAGTAGTATCTCCGGGACTAGCCATGACGAGCAGTACTTC
J gene: TRBJ2-7
D gene: TRBD2
clone size: NA
V gene: TRBV19
CDR3 length: 15

CDR3 protein: CASSLALRNTEAFF
CDR3 DNA: TGTGCCAGCAGTTTAGCGCTAAGGAACACTGAAGCTTTCTTT
J gene: TRBJ1-1
D gene: NA
clone size: NA
V gene: TRBV12-3/TRBV12-4
CDR3 length: 14

CDR3 protein: CSVAPSRETQYF
CDR3 DNA: TGCAGCGTTGCACCTAGCCGGGAGACCCAGTACTTC
J gene: TRBJ2-5
D gene: NA
clone size: few
V gene: TRBV29-1
CDR3 length: 12

CDR3 protein: CASSRMVPSGGHEQYF
CDR3 DNA: TGTGCCAGCAGCCGGATGGTCCCTAGCGGGGGGCACGAGCAGTACTTC
J gene: TRBJ2-7
D gene: TRBD2
clone size: NA
V gene: TRBV3-1
CDR3 length: 16

CDR3 protein: CASSSAAWGSSYEQYF
CDR3 DNA: TGTGCCAGCAGCTCCGCGGCCTGGGGTAGCTCCTACGAGCAGTACTTC
J gene: TRBJ2-7
D gene: NA
clone size: NA
V gene: TRBV11-2
CDR3 length: 16

CDR3 protein: CASGLVGIARAYQGTDTQYF
CDR3 DNA: TGTGCTAGTGGTTTGGTCGGCATCGCGCGAGCGTACCAAGGCACAGATACGCAGTATTTT
J gene: TRBJ2-3
D gene: NA
clone size: once
V gene: TRBV12-5
CDR3 length: 20

CDR3 protein: CASSLQSLINYGYTF
CDR3 DNA: TGTGCCAGCAGCCTCCAGTCCTTGATAAACTATGGCTACACCTTC
J gene: TRBJ1-2
D gene: NA
clone size: NA
V gene: TRBV3-1
CDR3 length: 15

CDR3 protein: CASSQKMIANYGYTF
CDR3 DNA: TGCGCCAGCAGCCAAAAGATGATAGCTAACTATGGCTACACCTTC
J gene: TRBJ1-2
D gene: NA
clone size: NA
V gene: TRBV4-1
CDR3 length: 15

CDR3 protein: CSVEGQGGAGANVLTF
CDR3 DNA: TGCAGCGTTGAGGGACAGGGGGGAGCGGGGGCCAACGTCCTGACTTTC
J gene: TRBJ2-6
D gene: TRBD1
clone size: few
V gene: TRBV29-1
CDR3 length: 16

CDR3 protein: CASNGLRGMRSNQPQHF
CDR3 DNA: TGTGCCAGCAACGGACTCAGGGGAATGAGAAGCAATCAGCCCCAGCATTTT
J gene: TRBJ1-5
D gene: NA
clone size: NA
V gene: TRBV6-1
CDR3 length: 17

CDR3 protein: CASRIRLATSNEQFF
CDR3 DNA: TGCGCCAGCAGGATTAGGCTAGCAACATCCAATGAGCAGTTCTTC
J gene: TRBJ2-1
D gene: NA
clone size: few
V gene: TRBV10-2
CDR3 length: 15